The 9 T cell receptor beta chains listed next were all sequenced from one sample in a study of blood T cell repertoires in COVID-19 (dated by TCRdb to 2019 to 2021). Library creation used the immunoSEQ multiplex PCR assay. Imported from immuneACCESS, the table was reduced by TCRdb to in-frame sequences with V and J called. These copies leave out some clones; in studies compared against another copy, an unresolved V gene accounts for under half, and the cause of the remainder is not known. For this sample the table gives about 97,000 clones, of which over 80% were detected only once. The ten largest account for around 15% of the sample. The sequencing sample was made of peripheral blood. Receptors were obtained from a man aged 50 or older with acute or convalescent COVID-19.

The V gene is TRBV18, the J gene TRBJ2-6; D gene unclear. The CDR3 has 17 amino acids. Germline V lookup: CDR1 KGHSH, CDR2 LQKENI. V lost 4 bases to trimming and J lost 2 bases, with 15 bases between them. The CDR3 here is CASSLEPSGTGANVLTF. The CDR3 region has the DNA TGTGCCAGCTCACTAGAACCTTCGGGTACTGGGGCCAACGTCCTGACTTTC.

The chain couples TRBV4-1 to TRBJ2-7; weak D call: TRBD2 (6 bases). Germline CDR1 reads MGHRA; CDR2 reads YSYEKL. The V and J ends lost 4 bases and 0 bases respectively, with 13 bases between them. The CDR3 has 15 residues. The CDR3 reads CASSRGGTSSYEQYF. DNA of the CDR3: TGCGCCAGCAGCCGAGGCGGGACGTCCTCCTACGAGCAGTACTTC.

The chain employs TRBV27 and TRBJ1-1, with TRBD1 matching over 11 bases. V lost 5 bases to trimming and J lost 3 bases; unmatched junction nucleotides: 8. The germline V gene encodes CDR1 MNHEY and CDR2 SMNVEV (reference sequence). There are 16 residues in the CDR3. The CDR3 here is CASSRRTGGEDTEAFF. In nucleotides, the CDR3 is TGTGCCAGCAGTCGACGGACAGGGGGCGAGGACACTGAAGCTTTCTTT.

The chain links TRBV5-6 to TRBJ1-6, with 10 nucleotides matching TRBD1. Germline V lookup: CDR1 SGHDT, CDR2 YYEEEE. This CDR3 comprises 18 residues. Trimming at V came to 6 bases and at J to 0 bases, leaving 9 bases not matched to a gene. CDR3 DNA sequence: TGTGCCAGCACTAACGCGGGACAGGGGAACTCCTATAATTCACCCCTCCACTTT. Amino acids: CASTNAGQGNSYNSPLHF. The whole variable domain, filled in from reference TRBV5-6 and TRBJ1-6, reads DAGVTQSPTHLIKTRGQQVTLRCSPKSGHDTVSWYQQALGQGPQFIFQYYEEEERQRGNFPDRFSGHQFPNYSSELNVNALLLGDSALYLCASTNAGQGNSYNSPLHFGNGTRLTVT.

This clone was seen just once. The rearrangement joins TRBV4-1 to TRBJ1-1; D call uncertain. This CDR3 is 13 amino acids long. Germline V lookup: CDR1 MGHRA, CDR2 YSYEKL. V shed 1 base and J shed 3 bases, with 6 bases lying between them. CDR3 coding DNA: TGCGCCAGCAGCCAAGCAGGCTACACTGAAGCTTTCTTT. It specifies CASSQAGYTEAFF.

V usage is TRBV4-1 and J usage is TRBJ2-7, with a possible D match to TRBD1 (6 bases). V lost 4 bases to trimming and J lost 7 bases, with 20 bases between them. Germline lookup yields CDR1 MGHRA and CDR2 YSYEKL. CDR3 size: 15 residues. CDR3 nucleotide sequence: TGCGCCAGCAGCCCGCGACAGGACGCCAGAGTTGAGCAGTACTTC. Amino acid sequence: CASSPRQDARVEQYF.

The chain has TRBV5-5 and TRBJ1-3, with D unresolved. This CDR3 spans 15 amino acids. CDR1 and CDR2 from the germline V gene are SGHKS and YYEKEE (reference sequence). The germline V and J ends were trimmed by 6 bases and 0 bases, with 13 bases remaining between them. DNA of the CDR3: TGTGCCAGCATCCCTCACGGTCCCTCTGGAAACACCATATATTTT. It is translated as CASIPHGPSGNTIYF.

In DNA form, the CDR3 reads TGCGCCAGCAGCTTGGGCTTGGACAGGACTACCTTTAATGAAAAACTGTTTTTT. Protein product: CASSLGLDRTTFNEKLFF. The chain is built from TRBV5-1 and TRBJ1-4; 7 positions agree with TRBD1. This CDR3 comprises 18 residues. Germline CDR1 is SGHRS and CDR2 is YFSETQ. V was pared by 0 bases and J by 4 bases, with 12 bases of the junction left unmatched.

This chain joins TRBV28 and TRBJ1-5, with 8 bases identical to TRBD1. The ends lost 5 bases at V and 6 bases at J; junction bases unmatched: 6. Per the germline V gene, CDR1 is MDHEN and CDR2 is SYDVKM. CDR3 length equals 14 residues. The CDR3 region is CASSAQGAVQPQHF. The DNA for the CDR3 is TGTGCCAGCAGTGCGCAGGGGGCGGTTCAGCCCCAGCATTTT.